In its sample, the clone carrying this TCR beta chain was seen a few times. Its antigen is unknown. The data stem from a study of vaccination and CD4 T cells after COVID-19. Overall study context: Post-vaccine sampling followed dose two by a median roughly 76 days (range 14 to 241). The study's findings and limits: Looking at convalescent patients, a median approximately 86% of reactive clones were present only post-vaccination.

CD4+ T cells that had been cultured provided DNA sequenced with the Oncomine TCR Beta short-read assay. Investigators obtained genomic DNA by extraction from cultured CD4+ T cells. TCRdb reprocessed the PCR reads via MiXCR and lists one record per CDR3 protein. The data contain fewer than 20,000 distinct CDR3 sequences, approximately 73% of them seen just once; the ten biggest clones take up about 4.6%. As to treatment: roughly ten-day PBMC culture with coronavirus spike peptide pools or control peptides (ViraFEST assay). Peptide pool stimulation in ViraFEST expanded antigen-specific T cells, whose TCRs were then sequenced. The junction had 9 bases not matched to a gene; V was cut back by 5 bases and J by 9 bases. Germline-derived CDR1 and CDR2 are MNHEY and SVGEGT. The CDR3 runs 14 residues.

V usage is TRBV6-2 or TRBV6-3 and J usage is TRBJ2-4, with 8 bases fitting TRBD2. The sequence derives from a human donor who had recovered from COVID-19. Sequencing was carried out using CD4+ T cells from blood, cultured in vitro. The CDR3 nucleotides are TGTGCCAGCAGTCAAAGCGGGAGATTGTCCATTCAGTACTTC. Protein: CASSQSGRLSIQYF.